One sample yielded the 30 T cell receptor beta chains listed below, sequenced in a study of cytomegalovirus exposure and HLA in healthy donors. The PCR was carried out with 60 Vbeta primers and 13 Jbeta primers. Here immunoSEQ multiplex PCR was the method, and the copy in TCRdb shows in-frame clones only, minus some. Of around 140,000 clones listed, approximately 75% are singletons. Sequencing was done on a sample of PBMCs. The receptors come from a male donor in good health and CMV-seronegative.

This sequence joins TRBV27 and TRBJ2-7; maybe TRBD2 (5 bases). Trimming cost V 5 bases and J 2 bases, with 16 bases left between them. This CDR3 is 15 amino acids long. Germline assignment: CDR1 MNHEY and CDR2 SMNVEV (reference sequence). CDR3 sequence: CASSQLREKTYEQYF. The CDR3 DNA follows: TGTGCCAGCAGTCAACTCCGGGAAAAGACCTACGAGCAGTACTTC.

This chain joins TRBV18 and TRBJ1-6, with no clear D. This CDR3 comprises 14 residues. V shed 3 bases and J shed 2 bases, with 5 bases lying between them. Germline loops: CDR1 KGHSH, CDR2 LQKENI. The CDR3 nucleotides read TGTGCCAGCTCACCCGAGGCCTATAATTCACCCCTCCACTTT. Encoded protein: CASSPEAYNSPLHF.

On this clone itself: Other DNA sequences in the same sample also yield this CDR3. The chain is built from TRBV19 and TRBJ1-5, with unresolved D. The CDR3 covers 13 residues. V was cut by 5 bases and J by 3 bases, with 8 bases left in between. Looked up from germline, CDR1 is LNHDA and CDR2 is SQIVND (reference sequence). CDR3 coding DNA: TGTGCCAGTAGTGCCGGGATCAATCAGCCCCAGCATTTT. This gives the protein CASSAGINQPQHF.

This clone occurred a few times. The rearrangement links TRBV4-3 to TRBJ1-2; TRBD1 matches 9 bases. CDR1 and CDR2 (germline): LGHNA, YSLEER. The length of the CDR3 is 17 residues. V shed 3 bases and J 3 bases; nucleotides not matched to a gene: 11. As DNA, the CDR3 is TGCGCCAGCAGCCAGGGGACGCAAACAGGGGGCTACTATGGCTACACCTTC. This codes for CASSQGTQTGGYYGYTF.

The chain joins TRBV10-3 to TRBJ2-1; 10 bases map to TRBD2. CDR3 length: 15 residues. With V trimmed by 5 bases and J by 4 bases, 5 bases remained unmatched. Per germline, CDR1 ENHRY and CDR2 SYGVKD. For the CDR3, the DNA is TGTGCCATCAGTCAGAGCGGGGGGGAGTACAATGAGCAGTTCTTC. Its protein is CAISQSGGEYNEQFF.

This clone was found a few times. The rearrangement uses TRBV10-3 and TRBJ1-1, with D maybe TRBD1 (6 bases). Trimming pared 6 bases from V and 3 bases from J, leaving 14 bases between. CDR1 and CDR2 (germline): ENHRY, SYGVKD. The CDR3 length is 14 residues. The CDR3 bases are TGTGCCATCAGAACCCGTCAGGGGCACACTGAAGCTTTCTTT. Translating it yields CAIRTRQGHTEAFF.

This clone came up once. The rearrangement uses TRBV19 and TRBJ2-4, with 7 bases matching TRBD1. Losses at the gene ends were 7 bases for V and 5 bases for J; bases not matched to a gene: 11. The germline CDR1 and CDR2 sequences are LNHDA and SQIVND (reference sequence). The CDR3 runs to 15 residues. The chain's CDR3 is CASTPGQFSQNIQYF. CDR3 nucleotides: TGTGCCAGTACCCCGGGACAGTTTAGCCAAAACATTCAGTACTTC. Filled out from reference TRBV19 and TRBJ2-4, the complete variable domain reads DGGITQSPKYLFRKEGQNVTLSCEQNLNHDAMYWYRQDPGQGLRLIYYSQIVNDFQKGDIAEGYSVSREKKESFPLTVTSAQKNPTAFYLCASTPGQFSQNIQYFGAGTRLSVL.

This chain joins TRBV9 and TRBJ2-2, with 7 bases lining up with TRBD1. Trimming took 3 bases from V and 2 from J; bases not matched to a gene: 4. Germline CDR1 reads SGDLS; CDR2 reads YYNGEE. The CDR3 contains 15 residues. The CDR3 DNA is TGTGCCAGCAGCGGGGGGACAGCCAACACCGGGGAGCTGTTTTTT. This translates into CASSGGTANTGELFF.

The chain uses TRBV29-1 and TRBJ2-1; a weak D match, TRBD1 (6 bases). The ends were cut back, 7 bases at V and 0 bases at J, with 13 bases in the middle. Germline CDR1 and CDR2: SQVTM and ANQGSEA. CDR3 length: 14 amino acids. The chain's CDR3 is CSARGASSYNEQFF. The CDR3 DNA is TGCAGCGCCAGGGGAGCAAGCTCCTACAATGAGCAGTTCTTC.

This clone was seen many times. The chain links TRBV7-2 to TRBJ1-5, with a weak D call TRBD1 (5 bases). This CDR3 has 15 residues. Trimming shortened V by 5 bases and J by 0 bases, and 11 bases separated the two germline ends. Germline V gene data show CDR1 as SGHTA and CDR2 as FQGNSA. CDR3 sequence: CASSPGHNSNQPQHF. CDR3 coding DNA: TGTGCCAGCAGCCCCGGACACAATAGCAATCAGCCCCAGCATTTT.

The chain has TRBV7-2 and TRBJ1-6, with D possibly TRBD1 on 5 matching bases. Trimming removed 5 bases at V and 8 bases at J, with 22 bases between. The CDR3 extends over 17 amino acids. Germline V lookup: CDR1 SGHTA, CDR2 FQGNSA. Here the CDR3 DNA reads TGTGCCAGCAGCGAGCAGATGGTAGGGGCACTGGATTCACCCCTCCACTTT. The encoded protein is CASSEQMVGALDSPLHF. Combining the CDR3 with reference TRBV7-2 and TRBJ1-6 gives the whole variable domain GAGVSQSPSNKVTEKGKDVELRCDPISGHTALYWYRQSLGQGLEFLIYFQGNSAPDKSGLPSDRFSAERTGGSVSTLTIQRTQQEDSAVYLCASSEQMVGALDSPLHFGNGTRLTVT.

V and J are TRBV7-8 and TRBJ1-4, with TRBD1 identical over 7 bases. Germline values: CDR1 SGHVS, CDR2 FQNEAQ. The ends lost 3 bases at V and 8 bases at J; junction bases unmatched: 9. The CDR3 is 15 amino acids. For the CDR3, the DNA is TGTGCCAGCAGCTTCACTCAGGGGGAGCAGGAAAAACTGTTTTTT. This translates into CASSFTQGEQEKLFF.

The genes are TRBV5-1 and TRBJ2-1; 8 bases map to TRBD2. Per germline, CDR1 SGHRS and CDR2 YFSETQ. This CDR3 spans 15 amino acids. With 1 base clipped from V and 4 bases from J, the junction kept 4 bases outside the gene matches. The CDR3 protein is CASSLSGGQYNEQFF. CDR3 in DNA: TGCGCCAGCAGCTTGTCGGGGGGGCAGTACAATGAGCAGTTCTTC.

The CDR3 loop is CATSRARAGINTGELFF. The CDR3 DNA sequence: TGTGCCACCAGCAGAGCCCGAGCGGGGATCAACACCGGGGAGCTGTTTTTT. This sequence joins TRBV15 and TRBJ2-2, with 7 nucleotides matching TRBD2. CDR3 length: 17 residues. V trimming: 1 base; J trimming: 2 bases; junction bases outside the gene matches: 7. CDR1 LNHNV and CDR2 YYDKDF come from the germline V gene (reference sequence).

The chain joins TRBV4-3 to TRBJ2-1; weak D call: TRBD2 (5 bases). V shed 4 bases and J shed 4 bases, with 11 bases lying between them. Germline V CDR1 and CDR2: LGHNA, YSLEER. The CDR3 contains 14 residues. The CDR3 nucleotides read TGCGCCAGCAGCCCTTACGGGGATTACAATGAGCAGTTCTTC. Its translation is CASSPYGDYNEQFF.

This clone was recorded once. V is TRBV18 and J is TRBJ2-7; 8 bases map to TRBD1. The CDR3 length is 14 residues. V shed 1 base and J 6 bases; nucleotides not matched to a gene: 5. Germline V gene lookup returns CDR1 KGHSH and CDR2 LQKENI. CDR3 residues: CASSPRTGMCEQYF. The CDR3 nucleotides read TGTGCCAGCTCACCACGGACAGGGATGTGCGAGCAGTACTTC. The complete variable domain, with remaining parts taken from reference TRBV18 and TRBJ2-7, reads NAGVMQNPRHLVRRRGQEARLRCSPMKGHSHVYWYRQLPEEGLKFMVYLQKENIIDESGMPKERFSAEFPKEGPSILRIQQVVRGDSAAYFCASSPRTGMCEQYFGPGTRLTVT.

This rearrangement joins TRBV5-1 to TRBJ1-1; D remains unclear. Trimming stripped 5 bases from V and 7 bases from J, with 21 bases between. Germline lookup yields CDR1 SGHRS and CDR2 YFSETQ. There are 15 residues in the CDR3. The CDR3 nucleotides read TGCGCCAGCAGTAAAGATGGGCCTCGATGGAATGAAGCTTTCTTT. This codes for CASSKDGPRWNEAFF.

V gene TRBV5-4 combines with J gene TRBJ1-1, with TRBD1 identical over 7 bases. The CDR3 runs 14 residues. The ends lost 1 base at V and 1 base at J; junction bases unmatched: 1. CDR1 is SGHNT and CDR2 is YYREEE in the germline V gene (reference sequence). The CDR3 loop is CASSLTGENTEAFF. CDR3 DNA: TGTGCCAGCAGCTTGACAGGGGAGAACACTGAAGCTTTCTTT.

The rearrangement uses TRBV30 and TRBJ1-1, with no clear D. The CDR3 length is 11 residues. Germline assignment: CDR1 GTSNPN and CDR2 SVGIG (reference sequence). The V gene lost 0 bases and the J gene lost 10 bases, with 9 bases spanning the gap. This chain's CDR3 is CAWSVLNIAFF. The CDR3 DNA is TGTGCCTGGAGTGTACTTAATATAGCTTTCTTT.

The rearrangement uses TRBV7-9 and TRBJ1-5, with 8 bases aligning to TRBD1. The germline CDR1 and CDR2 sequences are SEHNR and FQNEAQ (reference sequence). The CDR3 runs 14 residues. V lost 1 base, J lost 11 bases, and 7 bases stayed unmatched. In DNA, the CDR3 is TGTGCCAGCAGCTTAGGGGGGAGACAGGGGTCCCAGCATTTT. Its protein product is CASSLGGRQGSQHF. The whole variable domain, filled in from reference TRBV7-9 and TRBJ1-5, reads DTGVSQNPRHKITKRGQNVTFRCDPISEHNRLYWYRQTLGQGPEFLTYFQNEAQLEKSRLLSDRFSAERPKGSFSTLEIQRTEQGDSAMYLCASSLGGRQGSQHFGDGTRLSIL.

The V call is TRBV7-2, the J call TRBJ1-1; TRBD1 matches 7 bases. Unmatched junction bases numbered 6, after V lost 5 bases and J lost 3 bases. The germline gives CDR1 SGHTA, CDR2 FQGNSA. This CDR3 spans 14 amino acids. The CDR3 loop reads CASSPDREHTEAFF. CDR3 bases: TGTGCCAGCAGCCCAGACAGGGAGCACACTGAAGCTTTCTTT.

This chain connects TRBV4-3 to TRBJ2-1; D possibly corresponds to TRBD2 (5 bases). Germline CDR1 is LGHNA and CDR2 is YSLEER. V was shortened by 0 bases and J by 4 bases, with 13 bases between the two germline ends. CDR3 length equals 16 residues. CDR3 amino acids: CASSQDPSGTYNEQFF. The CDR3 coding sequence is TGCGCCAGCAGCCAAGATCCCAGCGGAACTTACAATGAGCAGTTCTTC.

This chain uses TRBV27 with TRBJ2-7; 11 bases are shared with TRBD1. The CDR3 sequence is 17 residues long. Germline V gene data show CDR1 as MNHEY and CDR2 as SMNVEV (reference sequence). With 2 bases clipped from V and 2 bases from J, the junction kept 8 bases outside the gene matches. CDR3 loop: CASSLTPPGQGAYEQYF. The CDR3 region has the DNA TGTGCCAGCAGTTTAACCCCCCCGGGACAGGGGGCCTACGAGCAGTACTTC.

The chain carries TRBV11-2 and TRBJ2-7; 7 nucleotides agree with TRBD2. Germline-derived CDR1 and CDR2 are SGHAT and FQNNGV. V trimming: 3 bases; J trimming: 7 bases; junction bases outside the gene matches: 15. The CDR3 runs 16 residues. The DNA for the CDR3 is TGTGCCAGCAGCTTTGGGCCCCGGGGGGTAGGAGGAGAGCAGTACTTC. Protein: CASSFGPRGVGGEQYF.

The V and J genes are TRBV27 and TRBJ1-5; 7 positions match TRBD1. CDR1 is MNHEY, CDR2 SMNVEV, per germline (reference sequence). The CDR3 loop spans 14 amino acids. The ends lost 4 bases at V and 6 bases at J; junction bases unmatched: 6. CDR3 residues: CASSSQGGSQPQHF. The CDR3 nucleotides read TGTGCCAGCAGTTCACAAGGGGGCTCTCAGCCCCAGCATTTT.

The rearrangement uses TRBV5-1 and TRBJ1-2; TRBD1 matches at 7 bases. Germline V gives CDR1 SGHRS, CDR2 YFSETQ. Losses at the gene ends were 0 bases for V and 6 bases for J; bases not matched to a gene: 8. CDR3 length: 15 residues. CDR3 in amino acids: CASSLGQGNADGYTF. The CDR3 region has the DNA TGCGCCAGCAGCTTGGGACAGGGCAACGCGGATGGCTACACCTTC.

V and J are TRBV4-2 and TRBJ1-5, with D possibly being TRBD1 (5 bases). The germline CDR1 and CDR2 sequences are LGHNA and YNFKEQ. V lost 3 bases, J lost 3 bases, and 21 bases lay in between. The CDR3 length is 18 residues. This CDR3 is CASSQTGGGNINNQPQHF. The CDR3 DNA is TGTGCCAGCAGCCAGACCGGCGGGGGGAATATTAACAATCAGCCCCAGCATTTT.

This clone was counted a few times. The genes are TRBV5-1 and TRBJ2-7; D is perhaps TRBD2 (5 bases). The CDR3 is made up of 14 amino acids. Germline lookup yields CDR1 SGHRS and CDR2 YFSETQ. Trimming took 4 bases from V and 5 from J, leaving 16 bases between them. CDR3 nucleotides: TGCGCCAGCAGCCGGGGATTAACTGCCGACGAGCAGTACTTC. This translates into CASSRGLTADEQYF.

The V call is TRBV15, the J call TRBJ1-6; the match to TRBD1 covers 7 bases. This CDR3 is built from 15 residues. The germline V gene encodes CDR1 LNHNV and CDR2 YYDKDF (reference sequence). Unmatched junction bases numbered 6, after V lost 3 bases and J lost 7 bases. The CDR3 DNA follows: TGTGCCACCAGCAGCCTACAGGGGAGGAATTCACCCCTCCACTTT. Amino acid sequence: CATSSLQGRNSPLHF.

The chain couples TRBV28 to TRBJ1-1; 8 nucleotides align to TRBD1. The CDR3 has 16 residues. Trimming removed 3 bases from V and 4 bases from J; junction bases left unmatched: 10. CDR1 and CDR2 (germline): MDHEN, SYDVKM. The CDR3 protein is CASSFPQGARVTEAFF. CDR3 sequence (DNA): TGTGCCAGCAGTTTTCCCCAGGGGGCACGGGTCACTGAAGCTTTCTTT.